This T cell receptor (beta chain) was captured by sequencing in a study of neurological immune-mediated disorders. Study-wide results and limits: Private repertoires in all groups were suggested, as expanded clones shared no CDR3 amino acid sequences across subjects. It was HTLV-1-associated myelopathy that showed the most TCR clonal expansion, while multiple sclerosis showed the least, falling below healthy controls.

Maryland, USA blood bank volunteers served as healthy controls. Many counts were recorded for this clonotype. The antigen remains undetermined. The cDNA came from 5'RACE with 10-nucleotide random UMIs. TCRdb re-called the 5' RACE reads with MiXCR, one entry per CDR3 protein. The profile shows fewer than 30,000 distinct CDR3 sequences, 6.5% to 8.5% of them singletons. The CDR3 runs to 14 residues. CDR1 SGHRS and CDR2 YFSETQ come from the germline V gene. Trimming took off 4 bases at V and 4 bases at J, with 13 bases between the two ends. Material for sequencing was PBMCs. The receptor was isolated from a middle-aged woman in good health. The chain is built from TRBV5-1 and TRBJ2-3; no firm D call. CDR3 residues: CASSPRPTPDTQYF. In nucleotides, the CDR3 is TGCGCCAGCAGCCCTCGGCCGACTCCAGATACGCAGTATTTT.